This T cell receptor (beta chain) is drawn from a study of T cells after yellow fever vaccination. Study-level findings and limits: Post-booster repertoires contained most primary-vaccination clones again (almost 97% CD4, roughly 91% CD8).

Between the trimmed V and J ends, which lost 4 bases and 0 bases, there was a span of 10 bases. The length of the CDR3 is 15 residues. In germline, CDR1 is MNHEY, CDR2 SVGAGI. A note on this clonotype: What it binds is unknown.

Template switching with 5'RACE generated the TCR cDNA and added a universal primer site and UMIs. TCRdb ran MiXCR on the 5' RACE reads and lists one entry per CDR3 protein. The sample shows some 220,000 distinct CDR3 sequences, approximately 3% of them seen only once. The receptor was derived from a man between 18 and 35 years old who received the YFV17D yellow fever vaccine. V gene TRBV6-5 combines with J gene TRBJ2-1; D is unresolved. The sequenced sample was CD4+ T cells sorted from PBMCs, obtained 10 days after the yellow fever booster vaccination. Written as DNA, the CDR3 is TGTGCCAGCAGTTTGTCCCGGATCTCCTACAATGAGCAGTTCTTC. Translating it yields CASSLSRISYNEQFF.